Presented here are 2 T cell receptor beta chains from one specimen sequenced in a study of glioma-infiltrating T cells after dendritic cell vaccination. Measured with immunoSEQ multiplex PCR; TCRdb has only the in-frame clones, and not every one. The sample contains roughly 96,000 clones, 79% of which appear only once. This specimen was blood, taken before dendritic cell vaccination. The receptor set was obtained from a human donor with glioblastoma.

The chain has TRBV11-1 and TRBJ2-1, with 8 nucleotides matching TRBD1. The CDR3 spans 16 residues. V shed 5 bases and J 6 bases; nucleotides not matched to a gene: 12. Germline values: CDR1 SGHAT, CDR2 FQDESV (reference sequence). The CDR3 DNA reads as TGTGCCAGCAGCCGCGGGTCAGGGGGCGGCTTCAATGAGCAGTTCTTC. Protein product: CASSRGSGGGFNEQFF. The variable domain in full, completed from reference TRBV11-1 and TRBJ2-1, reads EAEVAQSPRYKITEKSQAVAFWCDPISGHATLYWYRQILGQGPELLVQFQDESVVDDSQLPKDRFSAERLKGVDSTLKIQPAELGDSAMYLCASSRGSGGGFNEQFFGPGTRLTVL.

This chain uses TRBV15 with TRBJ2-1, with 8 bases fitting TRBD2. The CDR3 covers 14 residues. Germline V gives CDR1 LNHNV, CDR2 YYDKDF (reference sequence). With V trimmed by 8 bases and J by 0 bases, 3 bases remained unmatched. In nucleotides, the CDR3 is TGTGCCACCCGGGAGGGCATCTCCTACAATGAGCAGTTCTTC. Its translation: CATREGISYNEQFF.